What follows are 8 T cell receptor beta chains derived from one specimen sequenced in a study of naive and memory T cell subsets. Notes on the study in general: Possibly reflecting memory cells re-expressing CD45RA, a few larger clonotypes occurred in naive repertoires, especially CD8.

Two oligonucleotides, mixed equimolar, formed the beta constant-region primer covering TRBC1 and TRBC2. Nested alpha and beta constant-region primers with the SP2 primer drove four PCR rounds on ligated cDNA. TCRdb processed the UMI-ligation and nested PCR reads anew with MiXCR; each CDR3 protein has one entry. The sample contains 120,000 to 150,000 distinct CDR3 sequences, about 23% of which appear only once. Their cognate antigens are unknown. The material sequenced was naive CD4+ T cells from blood. These receptor sequences come from a human donor in good health.

This clonotype was seen a few times. The CDR3, as DNA: TGCGCCAGCAGCTTGTTTGCGGGGGGGTACGAGCAGTACTTC. Amino acids: CASSLFAGGYEQYF. The chain combines TRBV5-1 with TRBJ2-7, with 9 bases aligning to TRBD2. Looked up from germline, CDR1 is SGHRS and CDR2 is YFSETQ. V was clipped by 1 base and J by 4 bases; unmatched bases: 3. The CDR3 totals 14 residues.

The V and J genes are TRBV28 and TRBJ2-3, with 10 bases fitting TRBD1. J lost 4 bases, V lost 6 bases, and 4 bases had no gene match. Per germline, CDR1 MDHEN and CDR2 SYDVKM. The CDR3 has 14 residues. Here the CDR3 DNA reads TGTGCCAGCAGCGGGACAGGGGTCCCAGATACGCAGTATTTT. Translated, it gives CASSGTGVPDTQYF. The full variable domain, completed using reference TRBV28 and TRBJ2-3, is DVKVTQSSRYLVKRTGEKVFLECVQDMDHENMFWYRQDPGLGLRLIYFSYDVKMKEKGDIPEGYSVSREKKERFSLILESASTNQTSMYLCASSGTGVPDTQYFGPGTRLTVL.

This chain connects TRBV18 to TRBJ1-1; D may be TRBD1 (5 bases). The length of the CDR3 is 14 residues. Trimming removed 8 bases at V and 6 bases at J, with 19 bases between. CDR1 KGHSH and CDR2 LQKENI come from the germline V gene. The CDR3 coding sequence is TGTGCCAGCCTCACCGGGACGAGACTCGCTGAAGCTTTCTTT. Protein sequence: CASLTGTRLAEAFF.

This clonotype was seen only a few times. The rearrangement links TRBV29-1 to TRBJ1-2, with a weak D call TRBD1 (5 bases). CDR3 size: 10 residues. The germline CDR1 and CDR2 sequences are SQVTM and ANQGSEA. V gave up 4 bases and J gave up 8 bases, with 8 bases separating them. The CDR3 DNA is TGCAGCGTTGTAAAGGGGGGCTACACCTTC. Amino acids: CSVVKGGYTF.

The chain combines TRBV24-1 with TRBJ2-7; D not resolved. Germline V gene lookup returns CDR1 KGHDR and CDR2 SFDVKD. Trimming stripped 4 bases from V and 3 bases from J, with 3 bases between. This CDR3 is 11 amino acids long. The CDR3 here is CATSDNYEQYF. The CDR3 coding sequence is TGTGCCACCAGTGACAACTACGAGCAGTACTTC.

This clonotype has ten or more counts. The chain is built from TRBV6-6 and TRBJ1-2; the D gene is possibly TRBD1 (5 bases). The CDR3 totals 15 residues. The germline V gene encodes CDR1 MNHNY and CDR2 SVGAGI (reference sequence). V gave up 6 bases and J gave up 2 bases, with 16 bases separating them. The CDR3 protein is CASSAGTSINYGYTF. CDR3 bases: TGTGCCAGCAGCGCCGGGACTTCTATCAACTATGGCTACACCTTC.

This clonotype was recorded many times. The genes are TRBV3-1 and TRBJ2-1; D perhaps matches TRBD2 (6 bases). Germline V gene lookup returns CDR1 LGHDT and CDR2 YNNKEL (reference sequence). V shed 0 bases and J shed 10 bases, with 13 bases lying between them. The CDR3 spans 14 residues. The chain's CDR3 is CASSQEGVGGEQFF. In nucleotides, the CDR3 is TGTGCCAGCAGCCAAGAAGGGGTTGGGGGGGAGCAGTTCTTC.

This rearrangement joins TRBV5-4 to TRBJ2-4, with D possibly being TRBD1 (6 bases). V lost 4 bases and J 6 bases, leaving 11 bases between the germline ends. The CDR3 runs to 13 residues. Germline CDR1 SGHNT, CDR2 YYREEE (reference sequence). In DNA form, the CDR3 reads TGTGCCAGCAGCCCCGGGACACCAAACATTCAGTACTTC. Translated: CASSPGTPNIQYF. The full variable domain, completed using reference TRBV5-4 and TRBJ2-4, is ETGVTQSPTHLIKTRGQQVTLRCSSQSGHNTVSWYQQALGQGPQFIFQYYREEENGRGNFPPRFSGLQFPNYSSELNVNALELDDSALYLCASSPGTPNIQYFGAGTRLSVL.